These 14 T cell receptor beta chains were all obtained from the same sample, sequenced in a study of technical replicates of blood from a handful of donors. Sequenced by immunoSEQ multiplex PCR; TCRdb stores in-frame clones only, minus some. This sample has tens of thousands of clones, with roughly 94% found just once. Sequencing input: T cells isolated from PBMCs. All receptors derive from a human donor in good health.

The rearrangement joins TRBV6-1 to TRBJ1-2; D is possibly TRBD1 (6 bases). This CDR3 is built from 16 residues. V was clipped by 4 bases and J by 6 bases, with 21 bases between them. The V gene's germline CDR1 is MNHNS and CDR2 SASEGT. CDR3 in amino acids: CASSATGVASPNGYTF. The CDR3 DNA is TGTGCCAGCAGTGCGACAGGAGTGGCGAGCCCCAATGGCTACACCTTC.

The chain links TRBV29-1 to TRBJ2-7; D unresolved. CDR1 and CDR2 from the germline V gene are SQVTM and ANQGSEA. The CDR3 extends over 14 amino acids. Between the trimmed V and J ends, which lost 7 bases and 5 bases, there was a span of 21 bases. This CDR3 is CSGDSSRHRDEQYF. The CDR3 DNA reads TGCAGCGGAGATTCCTCTCGCCACCGCGACGAGCAGTACTTC.

The chain recombines TRBV30 with TRBJ2-7; a possible D gene is TRBD1 (6 bases). This CDR3 has 14 residues. V was cut by 2 bases and J by 0 bases, with 11 bases left in between. Germline V lookup: CDR1 GTSNPN, CDR2 SVGIG (reference sequence). The CDR3 DNA is TGTGCCTGGAGTCACCAGGGGTCCTCCTACGAGCAGTACTTC. Protein product: CAWSHQGSSYEQYF.

The chain joins TRBV7-6 to TRBJ1-2; 8 nucleotides match TRBD1. CDR1 SGHVS and CDR2 FNYEAQ come from the germline V gene. The CDR3 is made up of 15 amino acids. J was trimmed by 4 bases and V by 5 bases; bases with no gene match: 9. CDR3 loop: CASSTLSGTGYGYTF. CDR3 bases: TGTGCCAGCAGCACCCTCTCCGGGACAGGCTATGGCTACACCTTC. The whole variable domain, remainder taken from reference TRBV7-6 and TRBJ1-2, is GAGVSQSPRYKVTKRGQDVALRCDPISGHVSLYWYRQALGQGPEFLTYFNYEAQQDKSGLPNDRFSAERPEGSISTLTIQRTEQRDSAMYRCASSTLSGTGYGYTFGSGTRLTVV.

This clone has a single count. Here the CDR3 DNA reads TGTGCCAGCAGGGACACAGGCGCGGTGCGGGGCTACACCTTC. It yields the protein CASRDTGAVRGYTF. The gene calls are TRBV2 and TRBJ1-2, with a possible D match to TRBD1 (5 bases). Germline CDR1 and CDR2: SNHLY and FYNNEI. The CDR3 contains 14 residues. The V end lost 6 bases, the J end lost 8 bases, and 19 bases lay between the germline ends. Supplemented by reference TRBV2 and TRBJ1-2, the full variable domain reads EPEVTQTPSHQVTQMGQEVILRCVPISNHLYFYWYRQILGQKVEFLVSFYNNEISEKSEIFDDQFSVERPDGSNFTLKIRSTKLEDSAMYFCASRDTGAVRGYTFGSGTRLTVV.

The chain joins TRBV6-6 to TRBJ1-1; D not resolved. The CDR3 length is 16 residues. Germline CDR1 reads MNHNY; CDR2 reads SVGAGI (reference sequence). Trimming removed 1 base at V and 3 bases at J, with 15 bases between. CDR3 DNA sequence: TGTGCCAGCAGTTACTTGAGAGGGTCGGGCGACACTGAAGCTTTCTTT. This gives the protein CASSYLRGSGDTEAFF.

This chain uses TRBV5-1 with TRBJ2-5, with D possibly matching TRBD1 (6 bases). The CDR3 consists of 17 residues. The germline CDR1 and CDR2 sequences are SGHRS and YFSETQ. Trimming pared 3 bases from V and 1 base from J, leaving 19 bases between. The CDR3, as DNA: TGCGCCAGCAGCTACCCCGGAGACAGGCCCCTCCAAGAGACCCAGTACTTC. This sequence encodes CASSYPGDRPLQETQYF.

This clone was observed a single time. The chain is built from TRBV9 and TRBJ1-3; tentative D call: TRBD1 (6 bases). Looked up from germline, CDR1 is SGDLS and CDR2 is YYNGEE. With 4 bases removed from V and 3 bases from J, the gap between germline ends came to 14 bases. CDR3 length: 15 residues. This CDR3 reads CASSTTGFGGNTIYF. The CDR3 region has the DNA TGTGCCAGCAGCACCACAGGGTTTGGTGGAAACACCATATATTTT.

The V gene is TRBV5-1, the J gene TRBJ2-2, with 14 positions matching TRBD2. The V gene end was trimmed by 3 bases and the J gene end by 7 bases; junction bases not matched to a gene: 5. Germline CDR1 reads SGHRS; CDR2 reads YFSETQ. CDR3 length equals 16 residues. Here the CDR3 DNA reads TGCGCCAGCAGCTCTGGACTAGCGGGAGGTGTCGGGGAGCTGTTTTTT. Amino acid sequence: CASSSGLAGGVGELFF. The variable domain in full, with the rest retrieved from reference TRBV5-1 and TRBJ2-2, is KAGVTQTPRYLIKTRGQQVTLSCSPISGHRSVSWYQQTPGQGLQFLFEYFSETQRNKGNFPGRFSGRQFSNSRSEMNVSTLELGDSALYLCASSSGLAGGVGELFFGEGSRLTVL.

The chain joins TRBV28 to TRBJ2-6, with D maybe TRBD2 (5 bases). The V end lost 7 bases, the J end lost 0 bases, and 19 bases lay between the germline ends. This CDR3 has 18 residues. Germline CDR1 reads MDHEN; CDR2 reads SYDVKM. This chain's CDR3 is CASTNGRDLGSGANVLTF. The CDR3 DNA is TGTGCCAGCACCAACGGACGGGATTTGGGCTCTGGGGCCAACGTCCTGACTTTC.

V and J are TRBV9 and TRBJ2-7, with 10 bases that match TRBD1. This CDR3 region has 15 residues. Germline CDR1 and CDR2: SGDLS and YYNGEE. V shed 4 bases, J shed 5 bases, and the junction held 9 bases outside the gene matches. The CDR3 coding sequence is TGTGCCAGCAGCCTCAGGACAGGGGGGAACGACGAGCAGTACTTC. It codes for CASSLRTGGNDEQYF. Combining the CDR3 with reference TRBV9 and TRBJ2-7 gives the whole variable domain DSGVTQTPKHLITATGQRVTLRCSPRSGDLSVYWYQQSLDQGLQFLIQYYNGEERAKGNILERFSAQQFPDLHSELNLSSLELGDSALYFCASSLRTGGNDEQYFGPGTRLTVT.

The chain joins TRBV6-6 to TRBJ1-3; D ambiguous. The CDR3 is 13 amino acids. The V end lost 5 bases, the J end lost 7 bases, and 12 bases lay between the germline ends. Germline V gives CDR1 MNHNY, CDR2 SVGAGI (reference sequence). CDR3 DNA: TGTGCCAGCAGTGGCTCAGCGTCGAACACCATATATTTT. Translation: CASSGSASNTIYF.

CDR3 protein: CASSGGTFVYEQYF. The CDR3 bases are TGTGCCAGCTCTGGGGGGACCTTTGTCTACGAGCAGTACTTC. V usage is TRBV28 and J usage is TRBJ2-7; maybe TRBD2 (6 bases). Per germline, CDR1 MDHEN and CDR2 SYDVKM. Trimming cost V 8 bases and J 3 bases, with 17 bases left between them. This CDR3 region has 14 residues. Using reference TRBV28 and TRBJ2-7 for the parts outside the CDR3, the full variable domain is DVKVTQSSRYLVKRTGEKVFLECVQDMDHENMFWYRQDPGLGLRLIYFSYDVKMKEKGDIPEGYSVSREKKERFSLILESASTNQTSMYLCASSGGTFVYEQYFGPGTRLTVT.

The chain recombines TRBV6-1 with TRBJ1-2, with 9 bases identical to TRBD1. J was trimmed by 7 bases and V by 2 bases; bases with no gene match: 2. The CDR3 contains 13 residues. CDR1 MNHNS and CDR2 SASEGT come from the germline V gene. The CDR3 here is CASSEWTGVGYTF. CDR3 sequence (DNA): TGTGCCAGCAGTGAATGGACAGGGGTTGGCTACACCTTC.